The sequence of this T cell receptor beta chain was determined in a study of Ad26.COV2.S vaccination and SARS-CoV-2 variants. Study outcomes and limitations: Quantification of TCR breadth and depth may have yielded underestimates of total T cell responses.

For this clone: The target antigen is unknown.

Sequenced by immunoSEQ multiplex PCR; TCRdb stores in-frame clones only, minus some. The sample includes about 350,000 clones, 80% to 90% of them seen just once. Trimming removed 4 bases from V and 2 bases from J, with 19 bases in between. The CDR3 loop spans 16 amino acids. This sample's treatment: over 15 received Ad26.COV2.S at low or high dose, single or two shots; a few received placebo; per-sample allocation not given. Specimen acquisition occurred on day 63 following the initial vaccine or placebo injection. The receptor was derived from a person between 18 and 65 years old who received the Ad26.COV2.S COVID-19 vaccine or a placebo. Sample: peripheral blood, taken in a trial of Ad26.COV2.S vaccine versus placebo. The chain couples TRBV5-3 to TRBJ2-7; D is uncertain. TRBV5-3 is annotated as an ORF whose role is uncertain. The DNA for the CDR3 is TGTGCCAGAAGCCCTAAGTGTGGAGAATGGGCCTACGAGCAGTACTTC. Translation: CARSPKCGEWAYEQYF.